The 17 T cell receptor beta chains listed next were all sequenced from one sample in a study of identical twins. MiXCR, applied by TCRdb to the 5' RACE reads, yields one record per CDR3 protein. This sample has some 1,700,000 distinct CDR3 sequences, with less than 35% found just once. The sequencing input was cord blood. These receptors were collected from a newborn girl in good health.

The gene calls are TRBV28 and TRBJ2-1, with 11 bases lining up with TRBD1. CDR3 length equals 15 residues. Germline lookup yields CDR1 MDHEN and CDR2 SYDVKM. J gave up 5 bases and V 6 bases, and 6 bases lay outside the gene matches. The DNA for the CDR3 is TGTGCCAGCAGCAGACCGGGACAGGGGGACAATGAGCAGTTCTTC. Protein sequence: CASSRPGQGDNEQFF.

This rearrangement joins TRBV20-1 to TRBJ1-5; perhaps TRBD1 as D (5 bases). V lost 5 bases and J lost 1, with 12 bases in between. The CDR3 sequence is 14 residues long. Germline CDR1 reads DFQATT; CDR2 reads SNEGSKA (reference sequence). The CDR3 DNA reads as TGCAGTGCTGTCGTGGGGCGCAGCAATCAGCCCCAGCATTTT. Encoded protein: CSAVVGRSNQPQHF.

The V and J genes are TRBV20-1 and TRBJ1-6; D is possibly TRBD1 (5 bases). Germline-derived CDR1 and CDR2 are DFQATT and SNEGSKA (reference sequence). The CDR3 contains 13 residues. V was cut by 3 bases and J by 9 bases, with 12 bases left in between. CDR3 residues: CSASQGLGSPLHF. The CDR3 DNA follows: TGCAGTGCTAGCCAGGGACTGGGTTCACCCCTCCACTTT.

This rearrangement joins TRBV14 to TRBJ2-7; the D gene is possibly TRBD1 (5 bases). The V end was cut by 0 bases, the J end by 3 bases, with 12 bases between. The CDR3 has 15 residues. Germline-derived CDR1 and CDR2 are SGHDN and FVKESK. The CDR3 nucleotides are TGTGCCAGCAGCCAAGATCAGGGTACGGGCTACGAGCAGTACTTC. This gives the protein CASSQDQGTGYEQYF.

The chain couples TRBV10-3 to TRBJ2-4; D gene uncertain. The CDR3 sequence is 12 residues long. Germline assignment: CDR1 ENHRY and CDR2 SYGVKD. The V end was cut by 8 bases, the J end by 8 bases, with 13 bases between. CDR3 nucleotides: TGTGCCATCTCTGAAGGGAACGACATTCAGTACTTC. It encodes CAISEGNDIQYF.

The J gene is TRBJ2-4, the V gene TRBV7-2, with D unresolved. The DNA end is more similar to TRBJ2-7, so the J call may be wrong. This CDR3 region has 12 residues. Germline V gives CDR1 SGHTA, CDR2 FQGNSA. CDR3 in amino acids: CASSLEVSEQYF. The CDR3 DNA is TGTGCCAGCAGCTTAGAAGTGTCCGAGCAGTACTTC.

The V and J genes are TRBV5-1 and TRBJ1-5, with TRBD1 as a possible D gene (5 bases). Germline values: CDR1 SGHRS, CDR2 YFSETQ. The CDR3 is made up of 16 amino acids. Trimming cost V 0 bases and J 1 base, with 11 bases left between them. The CDR3: CASSLGVGQSNQPQHF. The CDR3 nucleotides read TGCGCCAGCAGCTTGGGGGTGGGGCAGAGCAATCAGCCCCAGCATTTT.

This clonotype appeared a few times. The rearrangement links TRBV5-6 to TRBJ2-4; TRBD2 aligns across 12 bases. Trimming cost V 0 bases and J 3 bases; bases outside gene matches: 10. The V gene's germline CDR1 is SGHDT and CDR2 YYEEEE. The CDR3 loop spans 19 amino acids. CDR3 sequence: CASSLAPGLAGYLKNIQYF. In DNA, the CDR3 is TGTGCCAGCAGCTTGGCCCCGGGACTAGCGGGCTATCTCAAAAACATTCAGTACTTC.

This chain joins TRBV5-1 and TRBJ2-3, with 7 bases identical to TRBD2. Per germline, CDR1 SGHRS and CDR2 YFSETQ. The CDR3 runs 14 residues. Trimming took 4 bases from V and 4 from J; bases not matched to a gene: 6. CDR3 bases: TGCGCCAGCAGCCTGAGCGGGGATGCAGATACGCAGTATTTT. Residues: CASSLSGDADTQYF.

This chain uses TRBV19 with TRBJ2-3, with D unresolved. Looked up from germline, CDR1 is LNHDA and CDR2 is SQIVND (reference sequence). V gave up 6 bases and J gave up 4 bases, with 8 bases separating them. This CDR3 region has 12 residues. CDR3 bases: TGTGCCAGTAGGTCGGGTCCAGATACGCAGTATTTT. Translated: CASRSGPDTQYF.

Note on this clonotype: Compared with germline, one end of the junction differs, possibly owing to a read error. The J gene is TRBJ2-3, the V gene TRBV12-3 or TRBV12-4, with TRBD2 identical over 13 bases. This CDR3 comprises 19 residues. The CDR3 DNA follows: TGTGCCAGCAGTTTAGTAGGAAGAGGACTAGCGGGGGACACAGATGCGCAGTATTTT. Translated: CASSLVGRGLAGDTDAQYF.

The chain combines TRBV24-1 with TRBJ2-3, with a tentative D call TRBD2 (5 bases). This CDR3 has 15 amino acids. Trimming took off 6 bases at V and 4 bases at J, with 16 bases between the two ends. The V gene's germline CDR1 is KGHDR and CDR2 SFDVKD. The CDR3 protein is CATSPSADTPDTQYF. In nucleotides, the CDR3 is TGTGCCACCAGTCCCTCAGCGGATACCCCAGATACGCAGTATTTT.

V usage is TRBV13 and J usage is TRBJ2-5; a possible D gene is TRBD2 (5 bases). Deletions cut 4 bases from V and 11 bases from J, with 26 bases between. The CDR3 consists of 16 residues. Germline V gene lookup returns CDR1 PRHDT and CDR2 FYEKMQ (reference sequence). CDR3 sequence (DNA): TGTGCCAGCAGCTCTCCGCAGGAGTTCTTTCGATGGAGGCAGTACTTC. Translating gives CASSSPQEFFRWRQYF.

Comments on this clonotype: A read error may explain this, as a much larger clone is one base away. This chain uses TRBV4-2 with TRBJ2-4; 9 bases fit TRBD1. CDR3 length: 16 residues. Per the germline V gene, CDR1 is LGHNA and CDR2 is YNFKEQ. The CDR3 region has the DNA TGTGCCAGCAGCCCCAGACAGGGGGGAGCCAAAAGCATTCAGTACTTC. Amino acid sequence: CASSPRQGGAKSIQYF.

This chain connects TRBV11-2 to TRBJ2-3, with D tentatively TRBD1 or TRBD2 (6 bases each). Germline V lookup: CDR1 SGHAT, CDR2 FQNNGV. V was clipped by 1 base and J by 2 bases, with 10 bases between them. CDR3 length: 15 amino acids. The DNA of the CDR3 is TGTGCCAGCAGCTTAGGGCCGGGGGCCACAGATACGCAGTATTTT. Residues: CASSLGPGATDTQYF.

About this clonotype: Germline and junction disagree at one end, which may indicate a read error. The chain is built from TRBV12-3 or TRBV12-4 and TRBJ1-4; D is perhaps TRBD1 (5 bases). The CDR3 extends over 15 amino acids. Written as DNA, the CDR3 is TGTGCCAGCAGTTTAATCCGGGGGAGTAATGAAGAACTGTTTTTT. Protein product: CASSLIRGSNEELFF.

This chain uses TRBV27 with TRBJ1-6; a weak D match, TRBD1 (6 bases). V lost 5 bases, J lost 9 bases, and 14 bases lay in between. From germline, CDR1 is MNHEY and CDR2 SMNVEV (reference sequence). There are 14 residues in the CDR3. This CDR3 reads CASSGTIEISPLHF. CDR3 in DNA: TGTGCCAGCAGTGGGACAATTGAGATTTCACCCCTCCACTTT.